The 10 T cell receptor beta chains below were found in one sample sequenced in a study of T cells after somatic rescue of genetic block (dated by TCRdb to 2020 to 2021). Library prep was done by the immunoSEQ multiplex PCR assay. TCRdb took this table from immuneACCESS and kept in-frame rearrangements with V and J called. Such tables lack part of the clones; where checked against another copy, unresolved V genes explain under half of the gap, and the rest is unexplained. The sample records 65,000 to 70,000 clones, about 90% of which are singletons. Approximately 3% of the sample is in the top ten clones. The sequenced sample consisted of peripheral blood mononuclear cells (PBMCs). These receptors came from a man aged 40-55 years.

The gene calls are TRBV5-1 and TRBJ2-3; D possibly corresponds to TRBD2 (6 bases). In germline, CDR1 is SGHRS, CDR2 YFSETQ. Trimming left V 7 bases short and J 3 bases short, with 12 bases between. The length of the CDR3 is 13 residues. The CDR3 region is CASDLGGTDTQYF. As DNA, the CDR3 is TGCGCCAGCGACCTCGGGGGAACAGATACGCAGTATTTT.

The chain joins TRBV7-6 to TRBJ2-2; 7 nucleotides agree with TRBD1. The CDR3 totals 16 residues. Trimming cost V 5 bases and J 4 bases; bases outside gene matches: 10. Germline values: CDR1 SGHVS, CDR2 FNYEAQ. The CDR3 loop is CASSPRTNRGTGELFF. The CDR3 DNA sequence: TGTGCCAGCAGCCCCAGGACAAACAGGGGCACCGGGGAGCTGTTTTTT. The full variable domain, rest sourced from reference TRBV7-6 and TRBJ2-2, is GAGVSQSPRYKVTKRGQDVALRCDPISGHVSLYWYRQALGQGPEFLTYFNYEAQQDKSGLPNDRFSAERPEGSISTLTIQRTEQRDSAMYRCASSPRTNRGTGELFFGEGSRLTVL.

This clone was recorded a few times. This chain joins TRBV6-5 and TRBJ2-3; 12 bases are shared with TRBD2. CDR3 length: 14 amino acids. The V gene end was trimmed by 6 bases and the J gene end by 5 bases; junction bases not matched to a gene: 3. Germline CDR1 is MNHEY and CDR2 is SVGAGI. The CDR3 DNA sequence: TGTGCCAGCAGGCCGGGACTAGCGGGAGATACGCAGTATTTT. Its protein product is CASRPGLAGDTQYF.

The rearrangement joins TRBV2 to TRBJ2-3; D call uncertain. The V end lost 3 bases, the J end lost 3 bases, and 7 bases lay between the germline ends. The CDR3 spans 13 residues. Germline CDR1 and CDR2: SNHLY and FYNNEI. The CDR3 DNA reads as TGTGCCAGCAGTGACAGGTTGACAGATACGCAGTATTTT. Protein: CASSDRLTDTQYF.

With respect to this clone: One junction end does not reproduce the germline sequence, and a read error may be involved. This chain uses TRBV6-6 with TRBJ1-6, with 7 bases fitting TRBD1. The CDR3 consists of 13 residues. Germline CDR1 and CDR2: MNHNY and SVGAGI (reference sequence). The CDR3 DNA follows: TGTGCCAGCAGTTACTCATCCGGGACAGTCGCGGACTTT. Protein product: CASSYSSGTVADF.

The gene calls are TRBV5-4 and TRBJ2-2; D is undetermined. This CDR3 is 15 amino acids long. The V and J ends lost 0 bases and 6 bases respectively, with 12 bases between them. Germline V lookup: CDR1 SGHNT, CDR2 YYREEE (reference sequence). The CDR3 spells CASSLVSGPPGELFF. The CDR3 nucleotides read TGTGCCAGCAGCTTGGTCTCGGGCCCCCCCGGGGAGCTGTTTTTT.

This chain links TRBV11-2 with TRBJ2-7, with TRBD2 matching over 13 bases. Germline CDR1 is SGHAT and CDR2 is FQNNGV. Losses at the gene ends were 6 bases for V and 5 bases for J; bases not matched to a gene: 13. The CDR3 is 17 residues long. CDR3 DNA sequence: TGTGCCAGCAGTCAGAGGGCACTAGCGGGAGGGCCTCACGAGCAGTACTTC. Translated, it gives CASSQRALAGGPHEQYF.

The genes are TRBV4-1 and TRBJ1-1; D gene ambiguous. Germline V gene lookup returns CDR1 MGHRA and CDR2 YSYEKL. The length of the CDR3 is 13 residues. Trimming took 1 base from V and 1 from J, leaving 4 bases between them. The CDR3 spells CASSQGPNTEAFF. Here the CDR3 DNA reads TGCGCCAGCAGCCAAGGCCCGAACACTGAAGCTTTCTTT.

V gene TRBV29-1 combines with J gene TRBJ2-7, with D tentatively TRBD1 (5 bases). The V end lost 4 bases, the J end lost 2 bases, and 12 bases lay between the germline ends. The CDR3 sequence is 13 residues long. Germline lookup yields CDR1 SQVTM and CDR2 ANQGSEA. This CDR3 reads CSVGSGAAYEQYF. The CDR3 DNA follows: TGCAGCGTTGGATCTGGGGCCGCCTACGAGCAGTACTTC.

For the CDR3, the DNA is TGTGCCACCAGCAGAACGCGCCTCTTAAATGAAAAACTGTTTTTT. Residues: CATSRTRLLNEKLFF. The genes are TRBV15 and TRBJ1-4; D is ambiguous. The V end was cut by 2 bases, the J end by 5 bases, with 12 bases between. CDR1 and CDR2 (germline): LNHNV, YYDKDF (reference sequence). CDR3 size: 15 residues.